The clone carrying this TCR beta chain was seen only a few times. Antigen unknown. Profiled with immunoSEQ multiplex PCR; TCRdb holds only in-frame clones, not every one. The sample contains 5,500 to 7,500 clones, around 65% of which appear only once. The source of the sample is a study of tumor-infiltrating lymphocytes in localized non-small cell lung cancer. Study context: Resected tumor was paired with non-adjacent uninvolved lung from the same patient.

Study observations and caveats: Only some patients had TCR sequencing, depending on available tissue. Different pieces of the same tissue were used for each assay.

The germline CDR1 and CDR2 sequences are SGHNT and YYREEE (reference sequence). V shed 1 base and J 10 bases; nucleotides not matched to a gene: 13. CDR3 length: 16 amino acids. The rearrangement joins TRBV5-4 to TRBJ2-2, with TRBD2 matching 7 bases. This clonotype originated in a human donor with non-small cell lung cancer. Material: uninvolved lung tissue not adjacent to the tumor. The CDR3 bases are TGTGCCAGCAGCTTGAGTGGCGGGAGAGGACGGGAGGAGCTGTTTTTT. Translated, it gives CASSLSGGRGREELFF.